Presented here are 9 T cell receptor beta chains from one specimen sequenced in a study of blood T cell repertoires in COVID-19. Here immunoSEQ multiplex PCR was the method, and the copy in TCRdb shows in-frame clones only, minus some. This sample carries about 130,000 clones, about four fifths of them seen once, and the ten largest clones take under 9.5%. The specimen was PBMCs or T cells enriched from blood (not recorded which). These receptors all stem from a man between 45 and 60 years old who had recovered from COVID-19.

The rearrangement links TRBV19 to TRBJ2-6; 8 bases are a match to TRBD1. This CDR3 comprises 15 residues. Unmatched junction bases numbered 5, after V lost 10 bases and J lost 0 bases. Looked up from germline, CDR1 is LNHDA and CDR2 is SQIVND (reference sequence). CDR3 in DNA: TGTGCCACCAGGGGGCGAAGCTCTGGGGCCAACGTCCTGACTTTC. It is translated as CATRGRSSGANVLTF. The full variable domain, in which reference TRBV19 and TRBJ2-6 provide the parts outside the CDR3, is DGGITQSPKYLFRKEGQNVTLSCEQNLNHDAMYWYRQDPGQGLRLIYYSQIVNDFQKGDIAEGYSVSREKKESFPLTVTSAQKNPTAFYLCATRGRSSGANVLTFGAGSRLTVL.

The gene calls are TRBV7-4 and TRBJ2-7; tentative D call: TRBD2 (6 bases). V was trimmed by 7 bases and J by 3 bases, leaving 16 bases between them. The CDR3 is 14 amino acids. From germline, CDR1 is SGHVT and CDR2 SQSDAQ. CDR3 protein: CASTLWEAGYEQYF. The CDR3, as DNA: TGTGCCAGCACCCTATGGGAGGCGGGCTACGAGCAGTACTTC.

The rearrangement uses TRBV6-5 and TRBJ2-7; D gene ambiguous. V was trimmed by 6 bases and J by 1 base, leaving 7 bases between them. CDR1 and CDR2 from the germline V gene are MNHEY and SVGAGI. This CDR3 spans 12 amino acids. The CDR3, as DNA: TGTGCCAGCAGCAGAACGTCCTACGAGCAGTACTTC. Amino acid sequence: CASSRTSYEQYF.

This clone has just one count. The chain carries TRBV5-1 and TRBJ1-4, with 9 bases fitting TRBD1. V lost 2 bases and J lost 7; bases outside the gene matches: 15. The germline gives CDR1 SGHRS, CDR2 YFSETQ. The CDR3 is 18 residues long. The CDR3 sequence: CASSFVSGQGSRSEKLFF. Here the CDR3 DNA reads TGCGCCAGCAGCTTCGTTTCGGGACAGGGAAGTAGGAGTGAAAAACTGTTTTTT.

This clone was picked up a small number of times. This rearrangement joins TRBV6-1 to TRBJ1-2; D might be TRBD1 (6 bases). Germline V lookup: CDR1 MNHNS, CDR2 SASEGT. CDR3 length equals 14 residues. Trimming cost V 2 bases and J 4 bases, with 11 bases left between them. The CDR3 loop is CASSESTGIYGYTF. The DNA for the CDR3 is TGTGCCAGCAGTGAAAGTACAGGGATCTATGGCTACACCTTC.

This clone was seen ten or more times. CDR3 in amino acids: CSVADQGRTYEQYF. CDR3 DNA: TGCAGCGTTGCAGATCAGGGCAGGACCTACGAGCAGTACTTC. V is TRBV29-1 and J is TRBJ2-7; D is possibly TRBD1 (5 bases). The CDR3 totals 14 residues. Germline V lookup: CDR1 SQVTM, CDR2 ANQGSEA. The ends were cut back, 4 bases at V and 2 bases at J, with 15 bases in the middle.

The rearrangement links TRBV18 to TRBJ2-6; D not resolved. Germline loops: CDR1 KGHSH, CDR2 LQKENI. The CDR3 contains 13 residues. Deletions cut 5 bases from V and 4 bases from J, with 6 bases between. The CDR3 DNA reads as TGTGCCAGCTCAGTTAGCGGGGCCAACGTCCTGACTTTC. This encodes CASSVSGANVLTF.

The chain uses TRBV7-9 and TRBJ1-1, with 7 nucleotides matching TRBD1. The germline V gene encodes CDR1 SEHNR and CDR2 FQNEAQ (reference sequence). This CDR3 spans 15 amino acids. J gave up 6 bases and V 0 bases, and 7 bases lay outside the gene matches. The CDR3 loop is CASSLANTGVAEAFF. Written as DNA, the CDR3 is TGTGCCAGCAGCTTAGCGAACACAGGGGTCGCTGAAGCTTTCTTT.

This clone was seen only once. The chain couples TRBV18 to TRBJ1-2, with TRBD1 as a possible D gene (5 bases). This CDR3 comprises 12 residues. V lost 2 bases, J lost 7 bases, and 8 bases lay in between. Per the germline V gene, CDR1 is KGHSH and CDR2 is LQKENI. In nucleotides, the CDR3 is TGTGCCAGCTCACCAGCAGGGTCTGGCTACACCTTC. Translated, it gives CASSPAGSGYTF.